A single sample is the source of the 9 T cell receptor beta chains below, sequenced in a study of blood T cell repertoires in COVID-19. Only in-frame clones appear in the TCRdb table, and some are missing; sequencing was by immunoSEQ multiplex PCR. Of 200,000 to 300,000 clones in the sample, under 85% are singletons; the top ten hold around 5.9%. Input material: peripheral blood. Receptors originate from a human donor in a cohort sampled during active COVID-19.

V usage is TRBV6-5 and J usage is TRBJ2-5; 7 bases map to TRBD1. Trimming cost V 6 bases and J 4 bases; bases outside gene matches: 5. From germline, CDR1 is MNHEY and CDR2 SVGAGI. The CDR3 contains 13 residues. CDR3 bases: TGTGCCAGCAGCCCGGACAGGCGAGAGACCCAGTACTTC. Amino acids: CASSPDRRETQYF.

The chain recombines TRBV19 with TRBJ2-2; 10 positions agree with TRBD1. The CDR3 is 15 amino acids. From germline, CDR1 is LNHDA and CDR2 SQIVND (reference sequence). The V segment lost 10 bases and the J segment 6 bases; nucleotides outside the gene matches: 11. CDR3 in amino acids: CAKRGRDRGPGELFF. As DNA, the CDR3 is TGTGCCAAAAGGGGGAGGGACAGGGGACCCGGGGAGCTGTTTTTT.

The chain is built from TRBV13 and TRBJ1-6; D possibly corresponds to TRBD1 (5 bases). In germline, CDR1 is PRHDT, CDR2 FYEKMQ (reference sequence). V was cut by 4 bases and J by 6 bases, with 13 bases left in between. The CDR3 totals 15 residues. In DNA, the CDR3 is TGTGCCAGCAGCTCCGGGGGGGGGTTTAATTCACCCCTCCACTTT. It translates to CASSSGGGFNSPLHF.

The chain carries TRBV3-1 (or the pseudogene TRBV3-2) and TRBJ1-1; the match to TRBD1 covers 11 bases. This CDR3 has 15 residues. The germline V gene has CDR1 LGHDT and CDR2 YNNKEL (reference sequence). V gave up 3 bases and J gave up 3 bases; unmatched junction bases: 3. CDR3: CASSHGTGGDTEAFF. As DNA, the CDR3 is TGTGCCAGCAGCCACGGGACAGGGGGGGACACTGAAGCTTTCTTT.

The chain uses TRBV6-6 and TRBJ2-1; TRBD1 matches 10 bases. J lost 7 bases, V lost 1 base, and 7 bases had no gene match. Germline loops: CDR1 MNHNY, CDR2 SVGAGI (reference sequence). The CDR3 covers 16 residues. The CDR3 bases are TGTGCCAGCAGTTACTGGGACAGGGGAGCCCTAAATGAGCAGTTCTTC. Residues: CASSYWDRGALNEQFF.

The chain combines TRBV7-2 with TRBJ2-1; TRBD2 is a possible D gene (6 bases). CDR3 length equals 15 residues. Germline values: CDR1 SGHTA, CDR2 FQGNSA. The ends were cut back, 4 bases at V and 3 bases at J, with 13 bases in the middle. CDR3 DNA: TGTGCCAGCAGCTCAGCTAGCGCCAGCTACAATGAGCAGTTCTTC. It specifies CASSSASASYNEQFF. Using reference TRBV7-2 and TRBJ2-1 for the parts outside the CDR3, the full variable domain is GAGVSQSPSNKVTEKGKDVELRCDPISGHTALYWYRQSLGQGLEFLIYFQGNSAPDKSGLPSDRFSAERTGGSVSTLTIQRTQQEDSAVYLCASSSASASYNEQFFGPGTRLTVL.

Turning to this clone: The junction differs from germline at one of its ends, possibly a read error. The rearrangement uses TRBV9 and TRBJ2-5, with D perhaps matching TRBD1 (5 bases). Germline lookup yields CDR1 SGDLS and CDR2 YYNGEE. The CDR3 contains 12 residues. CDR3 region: CASSVGDSSQNF. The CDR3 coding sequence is TGTGCCAGCAGCGTAGGAGACAGTTCACAGAACTTC.

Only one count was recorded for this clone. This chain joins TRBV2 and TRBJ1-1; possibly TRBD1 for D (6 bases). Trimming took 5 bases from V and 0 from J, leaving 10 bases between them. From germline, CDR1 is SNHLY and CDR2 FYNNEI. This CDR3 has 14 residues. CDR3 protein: CASSLGALNTEAFF. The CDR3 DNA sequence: TGTGCCAGCAGTTTGGGGGCCCTGAACACTGAAGCTTTCTTT.

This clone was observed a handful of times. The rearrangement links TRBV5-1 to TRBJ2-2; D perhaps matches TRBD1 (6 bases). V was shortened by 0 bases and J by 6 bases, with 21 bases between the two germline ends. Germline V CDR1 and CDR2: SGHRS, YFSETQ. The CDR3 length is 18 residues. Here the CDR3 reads CASSLAPTGSNSPGELFF. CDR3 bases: TGCGCCAGCAGCTTGGCCCCGACAGGTAGCAACAGCCCCGGGGAGCTGTTTTTT.